This is a list of T cell receptor beta chains from one sample in a study of patients and donors after allogeneic stem cell transplantation. TCRdb reprocessed the RT-PCR reads with MiXCR, giving one entry per CDR3 protein. In the table there are 150,000 to 200,000 distinct CDR3 sequences, approximately 22% of which are singletons. Sequenced input: blood, either unsorted or a sorted T cell fraction (not recorded which). These receptors all come from a human donor who was either an allogeneic HSCT recipient or a stem cell or donor lymphocyte infusion donor (not recorded which). It is not recorded whose cells these are; they may come from a transplant donor. The CDR3 runs from the conserved cysteine through the conserved F or W. A D gene is named only where the DNA matches it firmly. Clone size is not always given. Where it is, it says once, few, many or a class for expanded clones.

clone size: -; D gene: -; J gene: TRBJ1-3; V gene: TRBV10-3; CDR3 DNA: TGTGCCATCAGGAATACCCTCCGTAGCCCCGGAAACACCATATATTTT; CDR3 protein: CAIRNTLRSPGNTIYF
clone size: -; D gene: TRBD2; J gene: TRBJ2-1; V gene: TRBV25-1; CDR3 DNA: TGTGCCACCCAGAAACCGGGACTAGCGCGAAATGAGCAGTTCTTC; CDR3 protein: CATQKPGLARNEQFF
clone size: -; D gene: -; J gene: TRBJ2-2; V gene: TRBV29-1; CDR3 DNA: TGCAGCGTTGTCCCGGGATCCTCGAACACCGGGGAGCTGTTTTTT; CDR3 protein: CSVVPGSSNTGELFF
clone size: -; D gene: -; J gene: TRBJ1-1; V gene: TRBV4-3; CDR3 DNA: TGCGCCAGCAGCCAAATGGCCGGTCTGAACACTGAAGCTTTCTTT; CDR3 protein: CASSQMAGLNTEAFF
clone size: few; D gene: -; J gene: TRBJ1-2; V gene: TRBV4-1; CDR3 DNA: TGCGCCAGCAGCCAACCCGACAGGTATGGCTACACCTTC; CDR3 protein: CASSQPDRYGYTF
clone size: -; D gene: -; J gene: TRBJ1-2; V gene: TRBV20-1; CDR3 DNA: TGCAGTGCCAACCGGGCAGGGTCCGACTATGGCTACACCTTC; CDR3 protein: CSANRAGSDYGYTF
clone size: -; D gene: -; J gene: TRBJ2-1; V gene: TRBV9; CDR3 DNA: TGTGCCAGCAGCGTAGTAAGCGACACCTACAATGAGCAGTTCTTC; CDR3 protein: CASSVVSDTYNEQFF
clone size: -; D gene: TRBD1; J gene: TRBJ2-7; V gene: TRBV6-6; CDR3 DNA: TGTGCCAGCAGTTACTTTCCGGGACAGGATAACGAGCAGTACTTC; CDR3 protein: CASSYFPGQDNEQYF
clone size: few; D gene: TRBD1; J gene: TRBJ2-7; V gene: TRBV4-1; CDR3 DNA: TGCGCCAGCAGCCAAGTATTTAATAGGGACAGGGGGCTTGTTTACGAGCAGTACTTC; CDR3 protein: CASSQVFNRDRGLVYEQYF
clone size: -; D gene: -; J gene: TRBJ1-5; V gene: TRBV2; CDR3 DNA: TGTGCCAGCAGACAGGAGGGGAATCAGCCCCAGCATTTT; CDR3 protein: CASRQEGNQPQHF
clone size: -; D gene: -; J gene: TRBJ2-3; V gene: TRBV5-1; CDR3 DNA: TGCGCCAGCCGCTTGGGCAGGGCCATGTTTTTAGGAGATACGCAGTATTTT; CDR3 protein: CASRLGRAMFLGDTQYF
clone size: many; D gene: -; J gene: TRBJ1-5; V gene: TRBV6-2/TRBV6-3; CDR3 DNA: TGTGCCAGCAGTCGCTTAGCCCTTGGGAGCAATCAGCCCCAGCATTTT; CDR3 protein: CASSRLALGSNQPQHF
clone size: few; D gene: -; J gene: TRBJ2-7; V gene: TRBV20-1; CDR3 DNA: TGCAGTGTCACACAGGGTGGATCTAGCTACGAGCAGTACTTC; CDR3 protein: CSVTQGGSSYEQYF
clone size: few; D gene: -; J gene: TRBJ2-3; V gene: TRBV24-1; CDR3 DNA: TGTGCCACCAGTGGCGACCTCCGGGACCTCACAGATACGCAGTATTTT; CDR3 protein: CATSGDLRDLTDTQYF
clone size: -; D gene: -; J gene: TRBJ1-5; V gene: TRBV5-6; CDR3 DNA: TGTGCCAGCAGCTTGACTCGCAGCTATAATCAGCCCCAGCATTTT; CDR3 protein: CASSLTRSYNQPQHF
clone size: many; D gene: TRBD2; J gene: TRBJ2-5; V gene: TRBV29-1; CDR3 DNA: TGCAGCGTTGTAGCTAGCGGGAGGCAAGAGACCCAGTACTTC; CDR3 protein: CSVVASGRQETQYF
clone size: -; D gene: -; J gene: TRBJ1-2; V gene: TRBV12-5; CDR3 DNA: TGTGCTAGTGGGGATGAATGGCTCTCCTATGGCTACACCTTC; CDR3 protein: CASGDEWLSYGYTF
clone size: -; D gene: TRBD2; J gene: TRBJ2-1; V gene: TRBV9; CDR3 DNA: TGTGCCAGCAGCGTAGCTACCAGAGCGGGAGGGCGTTACAATGAGCAGTTCTTC; CDR3 protein: CASSVATRAGGRYNEQFF
clone size: -; D gene: -; J gene: TRBJ2-3; V gene: TRBV6-5; CDR3 DNA: TGTGCCAGCAGCCCGGAGACACTAGATTGGCGGGTTACTAGCACAGATACGCAGTATTTT; CDR3 protein: CASSPETLDWRVTSTDTQYF
clone size: once; D gene: -; J gene: TRBJ2-5; V gene: TRBV7-8; CDR3 DNA: TGTGCCAGCAGCCCCAGCCCGCCAGAGACCCAGTACTTC; CDR3 protein: CASSPSPPETQYF
clone size: -; D gene: -; J gene: TRBJ1-2; V gene: TRBV18; CDR3 DNA: TGTGCCAGCTCACCACGGGGACCTAACTATGGCTACACCTTC; CDR3 protein: CASSPRGPNYGYTF
clone size: few; D gene: -; J gene: TRBJ2-1; V gene: TRBV5-1; CDR3 DNA: TGCGCCAGCAGCTTGGTCTTATCCAATGAGCAGTTCTTC; CDR3 protein: CASSLVLSNEQFF
clone size: few; D gene: -; J gene: TRBJ1-2; V gene: TRBV6-6; CDR3 DNA: TGTGCCAGCTCAGGCGGGGTCTATGGCTACACCTTC; CDR3 protein: CASSGGVYGYTF
clone size: -; D gene: -; J gene: TRBJ2-7; V gene: TRBV30; CDR3 DNA: TGTGCCTGGAGTAACCCTTGGGAGCAGTACTTC; CDR3 protein: CAWSNPWEQYF
clone size: -; D gene: -; J gene: TRBJ1-4; V gene: TRBV4-1; CDR3 DNA: TGCGCCAGCAGCCAAGGGCCAAACAGGGAGAAACTGTTTTTT; CDR3 protein: CASSQGPNREKLFF
clone size: few; D gene: -; J gene: TRBJ2-3; V gene: TRBV4-3; CDR3 DNA: TGCGCCAGCAGCCAAGATTCCGCTACGGCAGATACGCAGTATTTT; CDR3 protein: CASSQDSATADTQYF
clone size: -; D gene: -; J gene: TRBJ2-1; V gene: TRBV21-1; CDR3 DNA: TGTGCCAGCAGCAAAGAGAACCCAGGGGCCTCCTACAATGAGCAGTTCTTC; CDR3 protein: CASSKENPGASYNEQFF
clone size: few; D gene: -; J gene: TRBJ2-1; V gene: TRBV20-1; CDR3 DNA: TGCAGTGCTAGAGATCCGGGAAGGACCTACAATGAGCAGTTCTTC; CDR3 protein: CSARDPGRTYNEQFF
clone size: -; D gene: -; J gene: TRBJ1-4; V gene: TRBV5-1; CDR3 DNA: TGCGCCAGCAGCTCCCTGGGAGGGTCGGGTGAAAAACTGTTTTTT; CDR3 protein: CASSSLGGSGEKLFF
clone size: few; D gene: -; J gene: TRBJ2-1; V gene: TRBV5-1; CDR3 DNA: TGCGCCAGCAGCCCAGCGTTTGTCGGGGAGCAGTTCTTC; CDR3 protein: CASSPAFVGEQFF
clone size: -; D gene: TRBD2; J gene: TRBJ2-1; V gene: TRBV5-1; CDR3 DNA: TGCGCCAGCAGCTTGATGGCTAGCGGGGGTGATGAGCAGTTCTTC; CDR3 protein: CASSLMASGGDEQFF
clone size: many; D gene: -; J gene: TRBJ1-5; V gene: TRBV12-3/TRBV12-4; CDR3 DNA: TGTGCCAGCAGTCTGGACAAGGGTTTAACTAATCAGCCCCAGCATTTT; CDR3 protein: CASSLDKGLTNQPQHF
clone size: -; D gene: -; J gene: TRBJ2-3; V gene: TRBV18; CDR3 DNA: TGTGCCAGCTCACCACCGGATGGAGCGACAGATACGCAGTATTTT; CDR3 protein: CASSPPDGATDTQYF
clone size: many; D gene: -; J gene: TRBJ1-1; V gene: TRBV5-1; CDR3 DNA: TGCGCCAGCAGCTTAGAAGCGAATTGGAACACTGAAGCTTTCTTT; CDR3 protein: CASSLEANWNTEAFF
clone size: -; D gene: -; J gene: TRBJ1-1; V gene: TRBV5-1; CDR3 DNA: TGCGCCAGCAGCCTGGACCCTGTGGGTCCTGAAGCTTTCTTT; CDR3 protein: CASSLDPVGPEAFF
clone size: few; D gene: TRBD1; J gene: TRBJ2-1; V gene: TRBV12-5; CDR3 DNA: TGTGCTAGTGGTCCGCACGAGGGACAGGGTCACAATGAGCAGTTCTTC; CDR3 protein: CASGPHEGQGHNEQFF
clone size: -; D gene: TRBD2; J gene: TRBJ2-5; V gene: TRBV5-1; CDR3 DNA: TGCGCCAGCAGCTTGGCTAGCGGGGGCATCCAAGAGACCCAGTACTTC; CDR3 protein: CASSLASGGIQETQYF
clone size: -; D gene: -; J gene: TRBJ2-4; V gene: TRBV18; CDR3 DNA: TGTGCCAGCTCACCACCGTTTGACATTCAGTACTTC; CDR3 protein: CASSPPFDIQYF
clone size: few; D gene: TRBD1; J gene: TRBJ2-1; V gene: TRBV25-1; CDR3 DNA: TGTGCCAGCAAAAAGACAGGGAATTCCTACAATGAGCAGTTCTTC; CDR3 protein: CASKKTGNSYNEQFF
clone size: -; D gene: -; J gene: TRBJ1-1; V gene: TRBV29-1; CDR3 DNA: TGCAGCGTTGACATCGGGAACACTGAAGCTTTCTTT; CDR3 protein: CSVDIGNTEAFF
clone size: -; D gene: TRBD1; J gene: TRBJ1-5; V gene: TRBV12-3/TRBV12-4; CDR3 DNA: TGTGCCAGCAGTTTGGGACAGCCAAGGGGCAATCAGCCCCAGCATTTT; CDR3 protein: CASSLGQPRGNQPQHF
clone size: -; D gene: -; J gene: TRBJ2-1; V gene: TRBV29-1; CDR3 DNA: TGCAGCGTTCAAGCCTCCTACAATGAGCAGTTCTTC; CDR3 protein: CSVQASYNEQFF
clone size: -; D gene: -; J gene: TRBJ2-7; V gene: TRBV10-3; CDR3 DNA: TGTGCCAGCCAGGTCCCTGAAGGCTACGAGCAGTACTTC; CDR3 protein: CASQVPEGYEQYF